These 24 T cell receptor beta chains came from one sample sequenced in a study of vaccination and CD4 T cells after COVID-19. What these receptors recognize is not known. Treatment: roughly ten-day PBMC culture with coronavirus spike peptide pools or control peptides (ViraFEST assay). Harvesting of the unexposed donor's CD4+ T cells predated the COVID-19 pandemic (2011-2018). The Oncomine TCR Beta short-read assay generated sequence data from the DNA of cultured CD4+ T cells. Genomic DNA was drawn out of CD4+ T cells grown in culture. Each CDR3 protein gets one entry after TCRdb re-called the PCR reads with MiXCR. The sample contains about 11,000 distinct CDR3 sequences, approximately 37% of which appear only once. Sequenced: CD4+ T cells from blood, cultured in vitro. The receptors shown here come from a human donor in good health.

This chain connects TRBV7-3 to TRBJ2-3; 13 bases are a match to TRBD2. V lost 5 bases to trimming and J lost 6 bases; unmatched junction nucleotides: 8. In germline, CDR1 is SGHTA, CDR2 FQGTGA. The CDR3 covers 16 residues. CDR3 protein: CASSTRTSGSADTQYF. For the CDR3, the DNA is TGTGCCAGCAGCACCCGGACTAGCGGGAGTGCGGATACGCAGTATTTT.

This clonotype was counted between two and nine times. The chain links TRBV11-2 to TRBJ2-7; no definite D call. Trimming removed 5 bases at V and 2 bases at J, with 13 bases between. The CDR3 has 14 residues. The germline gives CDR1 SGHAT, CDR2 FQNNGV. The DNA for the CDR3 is TGTGCCAGCAGCCCGAACAGAGTGGCCTACGAGCAGTACTTC. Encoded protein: CASSPNRVAYEQYF.

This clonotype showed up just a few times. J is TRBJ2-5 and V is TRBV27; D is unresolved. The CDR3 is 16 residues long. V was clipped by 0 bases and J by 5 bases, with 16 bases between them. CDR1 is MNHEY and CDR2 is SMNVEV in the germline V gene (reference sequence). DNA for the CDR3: TGTGCCAGCAGTTTATCTAGATCTCTCGGGTTCGAGACCCAGTACTTC. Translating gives CASSLSRSLGFETQYF.

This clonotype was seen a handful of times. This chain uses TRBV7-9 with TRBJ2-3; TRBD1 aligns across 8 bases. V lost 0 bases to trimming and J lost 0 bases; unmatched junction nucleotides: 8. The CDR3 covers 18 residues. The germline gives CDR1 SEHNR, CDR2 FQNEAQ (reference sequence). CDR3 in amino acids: CASSLARGRLASTDTQYF. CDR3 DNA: TGTGCCAGCAGCTTAGCCAGGGGGCGTCTGGCTAGCACAGATACGCAGTATTTT.

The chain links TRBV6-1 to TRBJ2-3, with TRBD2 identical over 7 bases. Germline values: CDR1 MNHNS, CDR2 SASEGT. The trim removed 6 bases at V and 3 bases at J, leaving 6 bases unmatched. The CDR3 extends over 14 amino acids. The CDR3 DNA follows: TGTGCCAGCAGCGGGGGAGGGAGGACAGATACGCAGTATTTT. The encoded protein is CASSGGGRTDTQYF.

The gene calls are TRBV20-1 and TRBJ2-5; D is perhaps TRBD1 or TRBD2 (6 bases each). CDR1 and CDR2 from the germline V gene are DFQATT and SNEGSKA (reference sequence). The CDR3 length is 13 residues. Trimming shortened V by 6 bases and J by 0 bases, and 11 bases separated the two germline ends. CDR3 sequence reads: CSAAGHYQETQYF. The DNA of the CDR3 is TGCAGTGCCGCGGGACACTACCAAGAGACCCAGTACTTC.

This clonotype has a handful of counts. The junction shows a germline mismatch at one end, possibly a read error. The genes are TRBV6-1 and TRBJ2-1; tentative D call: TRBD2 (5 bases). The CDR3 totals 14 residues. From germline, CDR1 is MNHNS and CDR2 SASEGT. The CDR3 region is CASREGSSYNEQFF. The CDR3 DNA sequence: TGTGCCAGCAGGGAAGGGAGCTCCTACAATGAGCAGTTCTTC.

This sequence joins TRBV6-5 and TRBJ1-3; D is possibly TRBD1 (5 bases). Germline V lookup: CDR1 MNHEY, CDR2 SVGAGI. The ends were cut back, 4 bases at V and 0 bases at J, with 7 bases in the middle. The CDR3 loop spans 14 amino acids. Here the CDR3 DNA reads TGTGCCAGCAGTTTCCAGGGCTCTGGAAACACCATATATTTT. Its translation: CASSFQGSGNTIYF.

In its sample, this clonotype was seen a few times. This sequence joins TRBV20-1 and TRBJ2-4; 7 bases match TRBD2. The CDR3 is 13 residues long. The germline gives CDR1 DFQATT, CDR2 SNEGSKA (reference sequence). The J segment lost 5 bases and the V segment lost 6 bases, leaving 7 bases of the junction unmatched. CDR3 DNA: TGCAGTGCGCTAGCGGTGGTCGAAAACATTCAGTACTTC. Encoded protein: CSALAVVENIQYF.

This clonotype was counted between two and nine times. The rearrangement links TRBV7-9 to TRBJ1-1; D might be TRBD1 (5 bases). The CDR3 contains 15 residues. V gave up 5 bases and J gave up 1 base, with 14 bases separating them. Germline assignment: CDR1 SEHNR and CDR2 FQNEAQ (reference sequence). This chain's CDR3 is CASSVDRDQNTEAFF. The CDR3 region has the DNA TGTGCCAGCAGCGTCGACAGAGACCAGAACACTGAAGCTTTCTTT.

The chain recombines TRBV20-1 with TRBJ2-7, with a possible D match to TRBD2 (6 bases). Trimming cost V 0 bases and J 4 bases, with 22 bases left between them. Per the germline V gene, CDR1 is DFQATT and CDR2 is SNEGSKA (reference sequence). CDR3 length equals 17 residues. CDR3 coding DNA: TGCAGTGCTAGAGATTTGTTAACAGGCGGGAACTATTACGAGCAGTACTTC. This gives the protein CSARDLLTGGNYYEQYF.

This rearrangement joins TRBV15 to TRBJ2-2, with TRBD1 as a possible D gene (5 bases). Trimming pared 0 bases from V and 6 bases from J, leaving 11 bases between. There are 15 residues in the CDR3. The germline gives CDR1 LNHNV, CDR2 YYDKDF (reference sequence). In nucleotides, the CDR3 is TGTGCCACCAGCAGAGATGTCCAGGGTGCCGGGGAGCTGTTTTTT. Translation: CATSRDVQGAGELFF.

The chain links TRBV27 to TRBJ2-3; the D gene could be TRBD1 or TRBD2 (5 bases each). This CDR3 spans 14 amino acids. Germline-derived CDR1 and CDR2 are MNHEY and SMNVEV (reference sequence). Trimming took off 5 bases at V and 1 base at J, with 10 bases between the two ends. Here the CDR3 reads CASSGRDGTDTQYF. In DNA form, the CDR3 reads TGTGCCAGCAGTGGCAGGGACGGCACAGATACGCAGTATTTT.

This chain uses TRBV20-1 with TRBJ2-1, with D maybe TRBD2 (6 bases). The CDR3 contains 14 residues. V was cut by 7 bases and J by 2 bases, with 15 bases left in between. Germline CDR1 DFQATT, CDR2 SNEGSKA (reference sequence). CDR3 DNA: TGCAGTGTATCGGGGGATGGCACCTACAATGAGCAGTTCTTC. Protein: CSVSGDGTYNEQFF.

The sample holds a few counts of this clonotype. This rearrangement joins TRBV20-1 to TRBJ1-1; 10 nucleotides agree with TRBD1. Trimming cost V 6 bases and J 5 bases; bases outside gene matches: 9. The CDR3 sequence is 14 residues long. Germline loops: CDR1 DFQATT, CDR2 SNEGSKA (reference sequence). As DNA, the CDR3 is TGCAGTGCCGGGACAGGGGCTGGTGTTACTGAAGCTTTCTTT. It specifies CSAGTGAGVTEAFF.

The CDR3 coding sequence is TGTGCCAGTAGTATAGTAGGTACTGCTTCACCCCTCCACTTT. The encoded protein is CASSIVGTASPLHF. The chain carries TRBV19 and TRBJ1-6, with D hard to call. The CDR3 runs to 14 residues. Germline V gives CDR1 LNHDA, CDR2 SQIVND (reference sequence). Trimming took 1 base from V and 9 from J, leaving 10 bases between them.

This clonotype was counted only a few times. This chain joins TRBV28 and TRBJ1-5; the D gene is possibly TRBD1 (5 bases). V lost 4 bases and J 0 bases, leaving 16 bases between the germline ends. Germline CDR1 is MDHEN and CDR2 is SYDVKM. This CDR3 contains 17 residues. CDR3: CASSSPRGPYSNQPQHF. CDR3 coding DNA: TGTGCCAGCAGTTCTCCCCGGGGACCCTATAGCAATCAGCCCCAGCATTTT.

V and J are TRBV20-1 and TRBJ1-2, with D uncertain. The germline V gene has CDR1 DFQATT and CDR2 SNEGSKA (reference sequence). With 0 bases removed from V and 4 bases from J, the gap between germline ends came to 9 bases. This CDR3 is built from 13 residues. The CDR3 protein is CSARDYRAYGYTF. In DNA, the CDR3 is TGCAGTGCTAGAGATTACAGAGCCTATGGCTACACCTTC.

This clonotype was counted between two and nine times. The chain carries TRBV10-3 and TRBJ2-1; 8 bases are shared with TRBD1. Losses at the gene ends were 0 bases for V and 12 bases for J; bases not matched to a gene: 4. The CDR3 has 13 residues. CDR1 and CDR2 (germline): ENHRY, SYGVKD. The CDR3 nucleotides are TGTGCCATCAGTGAGTCTGGGGGGACAGGGCAGTTCTTC. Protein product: CAISESGGTGQFF.

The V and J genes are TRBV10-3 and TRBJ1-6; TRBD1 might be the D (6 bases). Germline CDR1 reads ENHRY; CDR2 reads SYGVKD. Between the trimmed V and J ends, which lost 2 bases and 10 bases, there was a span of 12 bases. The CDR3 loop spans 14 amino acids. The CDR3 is CAISERTEGSPLHF. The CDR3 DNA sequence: TGTGCCATCAGTGAGAGGACAGAAGGGTCACCCCTCCACTTT.

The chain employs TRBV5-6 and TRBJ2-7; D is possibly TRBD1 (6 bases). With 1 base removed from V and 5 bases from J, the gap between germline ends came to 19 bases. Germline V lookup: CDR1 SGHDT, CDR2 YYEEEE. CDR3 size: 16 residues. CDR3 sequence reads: CASSLRSTGPRDEQYF. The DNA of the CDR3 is TGTGCCAGCAGCTTGAGGAGTACAGGGCCTCGCGACGAGCAGTACTTC.

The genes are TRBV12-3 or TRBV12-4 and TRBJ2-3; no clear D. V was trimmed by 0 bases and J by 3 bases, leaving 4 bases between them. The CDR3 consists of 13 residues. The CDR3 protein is CASSLAETDTQYF. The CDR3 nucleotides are TGTGCCAGCAGTTTAGCGGAGACAGATACGCAGTATTTT.

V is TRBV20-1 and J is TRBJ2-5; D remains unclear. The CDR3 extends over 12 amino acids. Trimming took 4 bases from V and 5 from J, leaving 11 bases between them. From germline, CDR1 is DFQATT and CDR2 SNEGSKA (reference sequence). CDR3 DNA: TGCAGTGCTAAATCCAACGCGGAGACCCAGTACTTC. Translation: CSAKSNAETQYF.

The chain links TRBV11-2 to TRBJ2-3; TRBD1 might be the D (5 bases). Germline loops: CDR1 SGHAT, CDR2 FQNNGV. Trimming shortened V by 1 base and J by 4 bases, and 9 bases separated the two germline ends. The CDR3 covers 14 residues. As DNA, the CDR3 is TGTGCCAGCAGCTTAGGGGTAGGGGCAGATACGCAGTATTTT. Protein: CASSLGVGADTQYF.